These T cell receptor beta chains were read from a single sample in a study of OX40 agonist ivuxolimab in advanced cancers. Produced via immunoSEQ multiplex PCR; TCRdb's table is partial and in-frame only. The sample yields tens of thousands of clones, approximately 90% seen once. This sample comprised CD4+ or CD8+ T cells sorted from blood, obtained in a trial of the OX40 agonist ivuxolimab. These receptors all come from an adult with an advanced solid tumor such as melanoma, head and neck, liver or kidney cancer. Each CDR3 is given with its conserved first and last residue. D genes are given only for firm matches. The listing skips clone size in some rows; elsewhere it reads once, few, many or a size class.

abundance,v_gene,j_gene,d_gene,CDR3nt,CDR3aa
-,TRBV10-3,TRBJ2-7,-,TGTGCCATTTCGGACAGTCTCCCCGAGCAGTACTTC,CAISDSLPEQYF
-,TRBV6-1,TRBJ2-3,-,TGTGCCAGCAGTGAAAATAGCCTTATCAGCACAGATACGCAGTATTTT,CASSENSLISTDTQYF
-,TRBV27,TRBJ2-3,-,TGTGCCAGGGGGCTCTTAGACGAGAACACAGATACGCAGTATTTT,CARGLLDENTDTQYF
-,TRBV6-4,TRBJ2-5,TRBD1,TGTGCCAGCAGCCAAACGCAAGGGGGCAGAAGGGAAGAGACCCAGTACTTC,CASSQTQGGRREETQYF
once,TRBV25-1,TRBJ1-2,-,TGTGCCAGCAGTGAATTCCCGAGGGGGGGCCCCGGAGATGGCTACACCTTC,CASSEFPRGGPGDGYTF
-,TRBV7-9,TRBJ1-1,TRBD1,TGTGCCAGCAGCCCTGGGGACAGGGGAACGGCTGAAGCTTTCTTT,CASSPGDRGTAEAFF
-,TRBV7-2,TRBJ1-1,TRBD1,TGTGCCAGCAGCTTACAGGGGGGTGCCACTGAAGCTTTCTTT,CASSLQGGATEAFF
-,TRBV19,TRBJ2-1,TRBD1,TGTGCCAGTAGAGGAGTCAGGGGGCTGCAATTCGCCTACAATGAGCAGTTCTTC,CASRGVRGLQFAYNEQFF
-,TRBV28,TRBJ2-7,TRBD1,TGTGCCAGCAGTTTATCAGGGGGCTACGAGCAGTACTTC,CASSLSGGYEQYF
-,TRBV19,TRBJ2-7,TRBD2,TGTGCCAGTAGTATAGGGGACGCGGGAGTCTACGAGCAGTACTTC,CASSIGDAGVYEQYF
once,TRBV5-1,TRBJ2-1,TRBD2,TGCGCCAGCAGCTTGCAGGGCGGGACTACTCTTGGGAATGAGCAGTTCTTC,CASSLQGGTTLGNEQFF
-,TRBV6-5,TRBJ2-5,-,TGTGCCAGCGCCGGGGAAGAGACCCAGTACTTC,CASAGEETQYF
-,TRBV21-1,TRBJ2-4,-,TGTGCCAGCAGCAAACCTTCGACAGGGAGATACTTC,CASSKPSTGRYF
once,TRBV7-6,TRBJ2-7,-,TGTGCCAGCAGCTTAATGAGCGGTAGCGTTTACGAGCAGTACTTC,CASSLMSGSVYEQYF
-,TRBV27,TRBJ1-1,-,TGTGCCAGCAGTTTAAAGCTAGGGTGGGACACTGAAGCTTTCTTT,CASSLKLGWDTEAFF
-,TRBV5-4,TRBJ2-5,TRBD2,TGTGCCAGCAGCATGGGACTAGCGGGAGCACAAGAGACCCAGTACTTC,CASSMGLAGAQETQYF
-,TRBV27,TRBJ2-7,-,TGTGCCAGCAGTTTATCGCCCGGGGGTCCCTACGAGCAGTACTTC,CASSLSPGGPYEQYF
-,TRBV27,TRBJ2-7,-,TGTGCCAGCAGTAAAAGCAAACAGTATCTCGAGCAGTACTTC,CASSKSKQYLEQYF
-,TRBV28,TRBJ2-5,TRBD2,TGTGCCAGCAGTTTCTGGCTAGCGGGAGGACAAGAGACCCAGTACTTC,CASSFWLAGGQETQYF
-,TRBV6-5,TRBJ2-1,-,TGTGCCAGCAGCCTCGACAGGAGCTCCTACAATGAGCAGTTCTTC,CASSLDRSSYNEQFF
-,TRBV5-6,TRBJ2-5,TRBD2,TGTGCCAGCAGCTTGGTGGTTCAGCGGGAGGGCCCGGAGACCCAGTACTTC,CASSLVVQREGPETQYF
-,TRBV11-2,TRBJ1-5,-,TGTGCCAGCAGCTACTCCGGAAGCAATCAGCCCCAGCATTTT,CASSYSGSNQPQHF
-,TRBV7-9,TRBJ2-1,-,TGTGCCAGCAGCTTATCAGACGGGAGATGGAATGAGCAGTTCTTC,CASSLSDGRWNEQFF
-,TRBV5-1,TRBJ2-3,TRBD1,TGCGCCAGCAGACGGGACAGGGACACAGATACGCAGTATTTT,CASRRDRDTDTQYF
-,TRBV6-5,TRBJ2-7,-,TGTGCCAGCAGCCGCTCTGAGTACGAGCAGTACTTC,CASSRSEYEQYF
-,TRBV19,TRBJ1-2,-,TGTGCCAGTACCTCCCTCCACCCGGGGGGGAACTATGGCTACACCTTC,CASTSLHPGGNYGYTF
-,TRBV5-1,TRBJ2-1,-,TGCGCCAGCAGCTTGTCTCAGGGGATGGATGAGCAGTTCTTC,CASSLSQGMDEQFF
once,TRBV7-2,TRBJ2-4,-,TGTGCCAGCAGCTTAGCGCAGGGCAAAAACATTCAGTACTTC,CASSLAQGKNIQYF
-,TRBV29-1,TRBJ2-1,-,TGCAGCGTTGAGCCGGGCCACAATGAGCAGTTCTTC,CSVEPGHNEQFF
-,TRBV30,TRBJ1-3,-,TGTGCCTGGACCACAGGGTGGCTCGGAAACACCATATATTTT,CAWTTGWLGNTIYF
-,TRBV19,TRBJ2-3,-,TGTGCCAGTAGTATTTCGACCGGAGGGGATACGCAGTATTTT,CASSISTGGDTQYF
once,TRBV2,TRBJ2-4,-,TGTGCCAGCAGCCCGCCGGGGGGCGCGTCCAAAAACATTCAGTACTTC,CASSPPGGASKNIQYF
-,TRBV21-1,TRBJ2-3,-,TGTGCCAGCGGTGAAGGGACGGATGGCAAGACGCAGTATTTT,CASGEGTDGKTQYF
-,TRBV9,TRBJ2-5,-,TGTGCCAGCAGCGTAGCCACAGGTTGGGGGCAAGAGACCCAGTACTTC,CASSVATGWGQETQYF
-,TRBV2,TRBJ1-2,-,TGTGCCAGCAGTGTATCGGATTATGGCTACACCTTC,CASSVSDYGYTF
-,TRBV28,TRBJ1-5,TRBD1,TGTGCCACCCTACAGGAACAGGGGGCGCGTGGTCAGCCCCAGCATTTT,CATLQEQGARGQPQHF
-,TRBV27,TRBJ2-3,-,TGTGCCAGCAGCACCCGGGACATTAGCACAGATACGCAGTATTTT,CASSTRDISTDTQYF
-,TRBV7-6,TRBJ1-1,-,TGTGCCAGCAGCTTGGTTGGGGCTGAAGCTTTCTTT,CASSLVGAEAFF
-,TRBV7-9,TRBJ2-7,-,TGTGCCAGCAACCGGGGAGAGGGGAACAACGAGCAGTACTTC,CASNRGEGNNEQYF
once,TRBV18,TRBJ2-7,-,TGTGCCAGCTCACCACCTGTCTCCTGGAACGAGCAGTACTTC,CASSPPVSWNEQYF
-,TRBV7-9,TRBJ2-7,TRBD2,TGTGCCAGCAGCTTAGAATTCGGGGGAGGGAACTCCTACGAGCAGTACTTC,CASSLEFGGGNSYEQYF
-,TRBV30,TRBJ2-6,-,TGTGCCTGGAGTGTACGGACCTCTGGGGCCAACGTCCTGACTTTC,CAWSVRTSGANVLTF
-,TRBV18,TRBJ2-7,TRBD1,TGTGCCAGCTCACCGAGACAGGGGGCGGGGATTGCCTACGAGCAGTACTTC,CASSPRQGAGIAYEQYF
few,TRBV15,TRBJ2-7,-,TGTGCCACCAGCAGAGATTCGTTGGACAGCCGAATCAGCCACGAGCAGTACTTC,CATSRDSLDSRISHEQYF
-,TRBV11-2,TRBJ2-1,TRBD1,TGTGCCAGCACCCCGGGACAGGAATCCTACAATGAGCAGTTCTTC,CASTPGQESYNEQFF
-,TRBV5-1,TRBJ2-3,-,TGCGCCAGCAGCTTGGCCCTAGTCGCAGATACGCAGTATTTT,CASSLALVADTQYF
-,TRBV5-1,TRBJ2-1,TRBD1,TGCGCCAGCAGCTACGGTTCGGACAGGTGGCCGCGGACCTACAATGAGCAGTTCTTC,CASSYGSDRWPRTYNEQFF
-,TRBV19,TRBJ1-2,-,TGTGCGACTCGTAAGCTCTATGGCTACACCTTC,CATRKLYGYTF
-,TRBV5-1,TRBJ2-2,-,TGCGCCAGCTGGGGGGTGAACACCGGGGAGCTGTTTTTT,CASWGVNTGELFF